These 23 T cell receptor beta chains originate from one sample sequenced in a study of beta chain features in type 1 diabetes. Study observations and caveats: Moderate yet significant TCRB CDR3 shortening was seen in Type 1 diabetes patients in all four CD4+ subsets.

Their cognate antigens are unknown. Since all of the isolated RNA was reverse transcribed, expressed TCRB transcripts were what got sequenced. TCRdb's copy holds only in-frame clones and misses some; the assay was immunoSEQ multiplex PCR. The table has about 180,000 clones, less than 10% seen once; the top ten hold 0.5% to 0.55%. Sequenced: central memory CD4+ T cells from blood. The source of these receptors is a man younger than 35 with type 1 diabetes.

The DNA of the CDR3 is TGTGCCAGCAGCTCCTGGGGGACAGGGGCAGAGACCCAGTACTTC. Protein product: CASSSWGTGAETQYF. The chain links TRBV7-2 to TRBJ2-5; 10 bases agree with TRBD1. CDR1 is SGHTA and CDR2 is FQGNSA in the germline V gene. This CDR3 contains 15 residues. V lost 4 bases, J lost 4 bases, and 6 bases stayed unmatched.

CDR3 amino acids: CASSQGWTSGSPGELFF. For the CDR3, the DNA is TGCGCCAGCAGCCAAGGATGGACTAGCGGGAGTCCCGGGGAGCTGTTTTTT. The V call is TRBV4-3, the J call TRBJ2-2, with 13 positions matching TRBD2. Per germline, CDR1 LGHNA and CDR2 YSLEER. J gave up 6 bases and V 1 base, and 5 bases lay outside the gene matches. The CDR3 loop spans 17 amino acids.

The rearrangement uses TRBV21-1 and TRBJ2-7; the table names TRBD2, a call not compared with the DNA. TRBV21-1 is designated a pseudogene. This CDR3 region has 18 residues. The CDR3 DNA follows: TGTGCCAGCAGCCCCCGGACTAGCGGGAGTGGGAGCTCCTACGAGCAGTACTTC. As protein: CASSPRTSGSGSSYEQYF.

The chain couples TRBV10-3 to TRBJ1-4; 7 nucleotides line up with TRBD1. CDR1 and CDR2 (germline): ENHRY, SYGVKD. The CDR3 covers 14 residues. V shed 6 bases and J 4 bases; nucleotides not matched to a gene: 5. The CDR3 bases are TGTGCCATCAGGTCCGGGACAGATAATGAAAAACTGTTTTTT. Translated: CAIRSGTDNEKLFF.

This clone was picked up a small number of times. The V and J genes are TRBV2 and TRBJ1-3; 8 positions match TRBD1. Germline CDR1 is SNHLY and CDR2 is FYNNEI. The CDR3 contains 18 residues. The ends lost 7 bases at V and 0 bases at J; junction bases unmatched: 14. CDR3 loop: CASKSAGGETGSGNTIYF. DNA for the CDR3: TGTGCCAGCAAGAGTGCAGGGGGCGAAACCGGCTCTGGAAACACCATATATTTT.

This clone came up many times. The rearrangement joins TRBV7-2 to TRBJ1-5; D gene uncertain. The CDR3 has 12 residues. Germline CDR1 is SGHTA and CDR2 is FQGNSA. V gave up 1 base and J gave up 6 bases, with 4 bases separating them. This CDR3 reads CASSLDSQPQHF. The CDR3 DNA follows: TGTGCCAGCAGCTTAGACAGTCAGCCCCAGCATTTT.

This clone has a handful of counts. Here the CDR3 DNA reads TGTGCCAGCAGCAACCTAGGTGAAAAACTGTTTTTT. Its translation: CASSNLGEKLFF. This chain uses TRBV2 with TRBJ1-4, with D hard to call. Trimming stripped 6 bases from V and 7 bases from J, with 9 bases between. CDR3 length: 12 amino acids. CDR1 and CDR2 from the germline V gene are SNHLY and FYNNEI.

This clone showed up just a few times. This sequence joins TRBV5-1 and TRBJ2-7, with 10 bases lining up with TRBD1. The germline V gene has CDR1 SGHRS and CDR2 YFSETQ. Germline trimming cut 4 bases from V and 5 bases from J; bases unmatched to any gene: 6. CDR3 length: 14 amino acids. For the CDR3, the DNA is TGCGCCAGCAGCACGGGACAGGGGCAAAACGAGCAGTACTTC. This encodes CASSTGQGQNEQYF.

There are a few counts of this clone. The chain is built from TRBV7-9 and TRBJ2-1; 13 nucleotides align to TRBD2. In germline, CDR1 is SEHNR, CDR2 FQNEAQ (reference sequence). The trim removed 5 bases at V and 6 bases at J, leaving 13 bases unmatched. This CDR3 is built from 18 residues. As DNA, the CDR3 is TGTGCCAGCAGCCACACTAGCGGGAGGGCCGGATTTCCCAATGAGCAGTTCTTC. This encodes CASSHTSGRAGFPNEQFF.

The V call is TRBV7-8, the J call TRBJ2-5; D may be TRBD2 (7 bases). Trimming left V 1 base short and J 2 bases short, with 14 bases between. The CDR3 loop spans 16 amino acids. Germline-derived CDR1 and CDR2 are SGHVS and FQNEAQ. As DNA, the CDR3 is TGTGCCAGCAGCTTAGGAATGGGGGGGCGTCAAGAGACCCAGTACTTC. It translates to CASSLGMGGRQETQYF.

The chain joins TRBV4-2 to TRBJ1-2; D gene ambiguous. Germline V CDR1 and CDR2: LGHNA, YNFKEQ. The CDR3 contains 14 residues. Trimming shortened V by 0 bases and J by 6 bases, and 11 bases separated the two germline ends. The CDR3 region is CASSQETYGDGYTF. The CDR3 DNA reads TGTGCCAGCAGCCAAGAGACGTACGGGGATGGCTACACCTTC.

V is TRBV20-1 and J is TRBJ1-2; a possible D gene is TRBD1 (5 bases). V was trimmed by 6 bases and J by 8 bases, leaving 10 bases between them. CDR1 DFQATT and CDR2 SNEGSKA come from the germline V gene (reference sequence). This CDR3 region has 10 residues. The CDR3, as DNA: TGCAGTGCACAGGAGGGGGGCTACACCTTC. Its protein product is CSAQEGGYTF.

This rearrangement joins TRBV18 to TRBJ1-6, with 9 bases that match TRBD1. Trimming took 2 bases from V and 8 from J; bases not matched to a gene: 4. Germline assignment: CDR1 KGHSH and CDR2 LQKENI. The CDR3 spans 15 residues. This CDR3 reads CASSPNRGRDSPLHF. For the CDR3, the DNA is TGTGCCAGCTCACCAAACAGGGGGCGAGATTCACCCCTCCACTTT.

The V gene is TRBV7-9, the J gene TRBJ1-1; D not certain. V was trimmed by 0 bases and J by 1 base, leaving 3 bases between them. Germline-derived CDR1 and CDR2 are SEHNR and FQNEAQ (reference sequence). The CDR3 contains 13 residues. The CDR3 DNA reads as TGTGCCAGCAGCTTAGCTCGGAACACTGAAGCTTTCTTT. As protein: CASSLARNTEAFF. Filled out from reference TRBV7-9 and TRBJ1-1, the complete variable domain reads DTGVSQNPRHKITKRGQNVTFRCDPISEHNRLYWYRQTLGQGPEFLTYFQNEAQLEKSRLLSDRFSAERPKGSFSTLEIQRTEQGDSAMYLCASSLARNTEAFFGQGTRLTVV.

This clone was recorded at least ten times. V is TRBV4-3 and J is TRBJ2-5, with D tentatively TRBD2 (5 bases). This CDR3 comprises 14 residues. The V gene lost 2 bases and the J gene lost 2 bases, with 9 bases spanning the gap. The germline CDR1 and CDR2 sequences are LGHNA and YSLEER. Here the CDR3 DNA reads TGCGCCAGCAGCCAACTGTCGGGGCAAGAGACCCAGTACTTC. Translating gives CASSQLSGQETQYF.

This clone was observed many times. The chain links TRBV19 to TRBJ2-6; TRBD1 agrees at 7 bases. There are 15 residues in the CDR3. The germline CDR1 and CDR2 sequences are LNHDA and SQIVND (reference sequence). The DNA of the CDR3 is TGTGCTACCATCGGGACAGACTCTGGGGCCAACGTCCTGACTTTC. Translating it yields CATIGTDSGANVLTF.

The chain joins TRBV29-1 to TRBJ2-3; 10 bases align to TRBD1. This CDR3 region has 14 residues. V dropped 7 bases and J dropped 4; count of bases not matched to a gene: 8. The germline V gene has CDR1 SQVTM and CDR2 ANQGSEA. CDR3 sequence: CSGGGQGRSDTQYF. As DNA, the CDR3 is TGCAGCGGCGGGGGACAGGGGAGGTCAGATACGCAGTATTTT.

Only a few counts were recorded for this clone. This rearrangement joins TRBV2 to TRBJ1-5, with 8 nucleotides matching TRBD1. This CDR3 is 14 amino acids long. Germline CDR1 SNHLY, CDR2 FYNNEI. The J segment lost 6 bases and the V segment lost 8 bases, leaving 9 bases of the junction unmatched. The CDR3 sequence: CASGGQGAIQPQHF. The CDR3 region has the DNA TGTGCCAGCGGCGGACAGGGAGCAATTCAGCCCCAGCATTTT.

The chain links TRBV10-2 to TRBJ2-3, with D perhaps matching TRBD2 (5 bases). Trimming stripped 10 bases from V and 1 base from J, with 6 bases between. Per the germline V gene, CDR1 is WSHSY and CDR2 is SAAADI. This CDR3 is 11 amino acids long. CDR3 in DNA: TGCGCCACGCGGGGCACAGATACGCAGTATTTT. The encoded protein is CATRGTDTQYF.

This clone was found a few times. CDR3 nucleotide sequence: TGTGCCAGCAGGTCTGGAGCAACGAACACTGAAGCTTTCTTT. It translates to CASRSGATNTEAFF. The chain couples TRBV2 to TRBJ1-1, with D uncertain. The CDR3 has 14 residues. CDR1 SNHLY and CDR2 FYNNEI come from the germline V gene. Deletions cut 6 bases from V and 1 base from J, with 12 bases between.

The chain employs TRBV28 and TRBJ1-2; D may be TRBD1 (6 bases). V shed 4 bases and J shed 2 bases, with 23 bases lying between them. The germline CDR1 and CDR2 sequences are MDHEN and SYDVKM. The CDR3 is 18 residues long. The chain's CDR3 is CASSSYRDVGSRNYGYTF. DNA of the CDR3: TGTGCCAGCAGTTCCTACAGGGACGTAGGATCACGAAACTATGGCTACACCTTC.

A word on this clone: One end of the junction does not line up with germline, which may come from a read error. This chain joins TRBV9 and TRBJ1-5; 12 nucleotides agree with TRBD1. Looked up from germline, CDR1 is SGDLS and CDR2 is YYNGEE. This CDR3 has 16 residues. The CDR3 bases are TGTGCCAGCAGCCCCGAGGGACAGGGGGCTTTCGGCGCCCAGACCTTT. Translated, it gives CASSPEGQGAFGAQTF.

This clone has a handful of counts. J is TRBJ1-1 and V is TRBV5-8; TRBD1 aligns across 7 bases. Trimming at V came to 4 bases and at J to 1 base, leaving 7 bases not matched to a gene. CDR1 and CDR2 (germline): SGHTS, YDEGEE. The CDR3 consists of 15 residues. CDR3 region: CASSPNDRENTEAFF. The CDR3 DNA is TGTGCCAGCAGCCCCAATGACAGGGAGAACACTGAAGCTTTCTTT.